This T cell receptor beta chain was obtained from a study of blood T cell repertoires in COVID-19. Background on the study: Both acute and convalescent COVID-19 samples were obtained from the United States, Italy and Spain. Nucleic acid was either cDNA or gDNA, and it came from T cells, B-cell-depleted T cells, or PBMCs.

The CDR3 runs to 15 residues. Germline CDR1 and CDR2: SGHAT and FQNNGV. Trimming removed 7 bases from V and 4 bases from J; junction bases left unmatched: 9. Methods used by the authors: It was from reference gene primer amplification that nucleated cell counts were estimated. Only in-frame clones appear in the TCRdb table, and some are missing; sequencing was by immunoSEQ multiplex PCR. The D gene and trimming were derived from the DNA, and the V and J assignments and clone size from that table. This sample has some 7,500 clones, with roughly 88% found just once. The clonotype comes from a woman aged 55-69 years with active COVID-19. The sequenced material came from peripheral blood. This sequence joins TRBV11-2 and TRBJ2-2, with TRBD1 matching 7 bases. The CDR3 is CASNADRVSTGELFF. The CDR3 DNA sequence: TGTGCCAGCAACGCCGACAGGGTCTCCACCGGGGAGCTGTTTTTT.